This T cell receptor (beta chain) was sequenced in a study of T cell responses to AZD1222 COVID-19 vaccine. The data were produced by immunoSEQ multiplex PCR, yet TCRdb's version contains in-frame clones alone and is incomplete. The sample lists 100,000 to 150,000 clones; about 92% were seen once. This clone was detected once. Its antigen is currently unknown. The CDR3 runs to 16 residues. Germline V CDR1 and CDR2: MDHEN, SYDVKM. V lost 2 bases to trimming and J lost 3 bases; unmatched junction nucleotides: 5. Findings and limits, study-wide: Donors in the cohort were predominantly white British and more often female, and clonal diversity was possibly underestimated.

This TCR derives from an adult in good health. V is TRBV28 and J is TRBJ1-5; TRBD1 aligns across 9 bases. The sequencing used peripheral blood, collected on day 0 of AZD1222 vaccination. CDR3 nucleotides: TGTGCCAGCAGTTTAGGGGGGACAGGGTTCAATCAGCCCCAGCATTTT. Translated, it gives CASSLGGTGFNQPQHF. Filled out from reference TRBV28 and TRBJ1-5, the complete variable domain reads DVKVTQSSRYLVKRTGEKVFLECVQDMDHENMFWYRQDPGLGLRLIYFSYDVKMKEKGDIPEGYSVSREKKERFSLILESASTNQTSMYLCASSLGGTGFNQPQHFGDGTRLSIL.